The table lists the clone carrying this T cell receptor (beta chain) with a few counts. Each donor supplied around 10 milliliters of peripheral blood. No fewer than 7 million PBMCs went into each sample. The sample is drawn from a study of blood T cells in healthy people across ages. For the second PCR, which ran for 7 to 11 cycles, a sample-barcoded 5' primer and a J-beta primer mix were used. TCRdb re-called the 5' RACE reads through MiXCR, storing one row per CDR3 protein. The top ten clones hold about a quarter of a sample with roughly 860,000 distinct CDR3 sequences, 55% to 65% of them seen once. V lost 0 bases and J lost 0, with 15 bases in between. The CDR3 is 18 residues long. Germline CDR1 SGHTA, CDR2 FQGNSA.

This sequence originates from a man younger than 40 in good health. The sequenced sample was blood. The gene calls are TRBV7-2 and TRBJ2-1; D unclear. The CDR3 DNA reads TGTGCCAGCAGCTTAGCGTGGGCCAGCCCGAGCTCCTACAATGAGCAGTTCTTC. It translates to CASSLAWASPSSYNEQFF.